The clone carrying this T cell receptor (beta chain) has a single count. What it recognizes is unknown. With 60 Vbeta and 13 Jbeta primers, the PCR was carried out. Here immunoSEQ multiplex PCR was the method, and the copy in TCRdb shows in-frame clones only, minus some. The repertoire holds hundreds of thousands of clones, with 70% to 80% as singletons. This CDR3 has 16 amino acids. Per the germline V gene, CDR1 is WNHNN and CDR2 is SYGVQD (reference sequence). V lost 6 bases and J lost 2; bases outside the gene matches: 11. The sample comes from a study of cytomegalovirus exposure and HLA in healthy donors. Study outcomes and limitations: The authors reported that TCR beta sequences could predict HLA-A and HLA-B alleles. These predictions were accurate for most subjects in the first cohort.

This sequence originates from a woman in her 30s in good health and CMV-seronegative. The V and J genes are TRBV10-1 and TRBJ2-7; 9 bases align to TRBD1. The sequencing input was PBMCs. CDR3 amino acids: CASSPEGGTGTYEQYF. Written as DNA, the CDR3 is TGCGCCAGCAGCCCTGAGGGGGGGACAGGGACCTACGAGCAGTACTTC.